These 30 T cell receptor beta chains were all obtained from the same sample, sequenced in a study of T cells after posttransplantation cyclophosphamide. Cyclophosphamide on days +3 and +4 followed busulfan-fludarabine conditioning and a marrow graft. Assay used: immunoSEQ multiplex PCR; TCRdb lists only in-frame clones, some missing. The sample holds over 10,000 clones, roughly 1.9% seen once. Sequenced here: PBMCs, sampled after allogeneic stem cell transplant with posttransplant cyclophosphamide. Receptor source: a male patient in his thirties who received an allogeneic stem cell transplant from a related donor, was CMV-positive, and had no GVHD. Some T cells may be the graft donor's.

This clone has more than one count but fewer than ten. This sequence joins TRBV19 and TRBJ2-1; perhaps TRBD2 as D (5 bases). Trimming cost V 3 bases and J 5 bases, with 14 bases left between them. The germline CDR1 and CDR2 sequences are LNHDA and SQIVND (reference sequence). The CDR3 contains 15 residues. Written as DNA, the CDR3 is TGTGCCAGTAGTATCCAAGGGAAGGGAGACAATGAGCAGTTCTTC. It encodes CASSIQGKGDNEQFF.

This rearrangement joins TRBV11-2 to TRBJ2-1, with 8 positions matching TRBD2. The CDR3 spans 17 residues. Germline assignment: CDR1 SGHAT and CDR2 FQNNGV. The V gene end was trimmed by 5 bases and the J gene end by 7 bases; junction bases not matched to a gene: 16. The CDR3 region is CASSPPPAGVMMNEQFF. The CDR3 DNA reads TGTGCCAGCAGCCCACCCCCAGCGGGAGTTATGATGAATGAGCAGTTCTTC.

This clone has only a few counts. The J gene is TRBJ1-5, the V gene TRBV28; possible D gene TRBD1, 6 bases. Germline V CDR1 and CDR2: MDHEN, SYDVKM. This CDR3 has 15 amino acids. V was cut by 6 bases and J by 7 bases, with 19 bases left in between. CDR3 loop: CASSPQGLAEQPQHF. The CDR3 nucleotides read TGTGCCAGCAGCCCACAGGGTTTGGCAGAACAGCCCCAGCATTTT. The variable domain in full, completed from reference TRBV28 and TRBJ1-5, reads DVKVTQSSRYLVKRTGEKVFLECVQDMDHENMFWYRQDPGLGLRLIYFSYDVKMKEKGDIPEGYSVSREKKERFSLILESASTNQTSMYLCASSPQGLAEQPQHFGDGTRLSIL.

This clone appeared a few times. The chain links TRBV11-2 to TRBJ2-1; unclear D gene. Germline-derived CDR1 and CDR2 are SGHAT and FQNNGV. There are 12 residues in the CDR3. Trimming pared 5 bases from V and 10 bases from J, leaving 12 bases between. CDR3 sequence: CASSLVTEEQFF. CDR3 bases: TGTGCCAGCAGCCTGGTGACGGAGGAGCAGTTCTTC.

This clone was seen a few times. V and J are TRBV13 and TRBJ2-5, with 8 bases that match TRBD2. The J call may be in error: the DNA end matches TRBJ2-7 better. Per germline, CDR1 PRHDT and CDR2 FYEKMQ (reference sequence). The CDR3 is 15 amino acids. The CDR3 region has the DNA TGTGCCAGCAGCTTAGGCGGGAGGGGATCCTACGAGCAGTACTTC. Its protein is CASSLGGRGSYEQYF.

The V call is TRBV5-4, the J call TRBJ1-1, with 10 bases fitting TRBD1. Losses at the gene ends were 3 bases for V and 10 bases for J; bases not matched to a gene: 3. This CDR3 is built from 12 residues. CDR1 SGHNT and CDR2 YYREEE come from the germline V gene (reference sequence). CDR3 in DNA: TGTGCCAGCAGCTCGGACAGGGGGGGAGCTTTCTTT. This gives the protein CASSSDRGGAFF. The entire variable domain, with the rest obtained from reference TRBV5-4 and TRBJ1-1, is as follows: ETGVTQSPTHLIKTRGQQVTLRCSSQSGHNTVSWYQQALGQGPQFIFQYYREEENGRGNFPPRFSGLQFPNYSSELNVNALELDDSALYLCASSSDRGGAFFGQGTRLTVV.

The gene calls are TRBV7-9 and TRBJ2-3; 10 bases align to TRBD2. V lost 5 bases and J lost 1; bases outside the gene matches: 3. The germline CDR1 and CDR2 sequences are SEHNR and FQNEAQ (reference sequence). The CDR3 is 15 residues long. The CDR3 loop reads CASSLGTSGTDTQYF. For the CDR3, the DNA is TGTGCCAGCAGCCTTGGGACTAGCGGCACAGATACGCAGTATTTT. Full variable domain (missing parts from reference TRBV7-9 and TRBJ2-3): DTGVSQNPRHKITKRGQNVTFRCDPISEHNRLYWYRQTLGQGPEFLTYFQNEAQLEKSRLLSDRFSAERPKGSFSTLEIQRTEQGDSAMYLCASSLGTSGTDTQYFGPGTRLTVL.

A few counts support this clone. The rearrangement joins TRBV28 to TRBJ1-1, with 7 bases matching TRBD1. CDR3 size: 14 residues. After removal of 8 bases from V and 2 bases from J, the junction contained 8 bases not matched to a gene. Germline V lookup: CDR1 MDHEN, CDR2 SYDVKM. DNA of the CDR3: TGTGCCAGCTCAAGGGGACAGCTTAACACTGAAGCTTTCTTT. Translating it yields CASSRGQLNTEAFF.

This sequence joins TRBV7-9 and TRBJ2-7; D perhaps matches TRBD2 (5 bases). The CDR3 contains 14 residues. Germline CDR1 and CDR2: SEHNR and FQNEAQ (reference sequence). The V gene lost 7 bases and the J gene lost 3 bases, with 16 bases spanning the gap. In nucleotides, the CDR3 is TGTGCCAGCAACCCGACGGGGTCGGGCTACGAGCAGTACTTC. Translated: CASNPTGSGYEQYF.

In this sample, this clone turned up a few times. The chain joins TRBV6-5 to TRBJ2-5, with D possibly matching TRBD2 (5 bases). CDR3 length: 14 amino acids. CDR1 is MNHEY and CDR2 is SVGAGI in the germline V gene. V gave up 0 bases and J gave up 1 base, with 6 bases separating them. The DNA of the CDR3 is TGTGCCAGCAGTTACTCGAGGGTCCAAGAGACCCAGTACTTC. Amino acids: CASSYSRVQETQYF.

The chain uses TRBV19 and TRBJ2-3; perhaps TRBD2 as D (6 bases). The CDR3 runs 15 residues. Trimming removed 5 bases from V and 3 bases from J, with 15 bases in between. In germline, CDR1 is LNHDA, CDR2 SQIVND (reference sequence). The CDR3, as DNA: TGTGCCAGTAGTGCCCGACTAGTTCCAACAGATACGCAGTATTTT. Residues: CASSARLVPTDTQYF.

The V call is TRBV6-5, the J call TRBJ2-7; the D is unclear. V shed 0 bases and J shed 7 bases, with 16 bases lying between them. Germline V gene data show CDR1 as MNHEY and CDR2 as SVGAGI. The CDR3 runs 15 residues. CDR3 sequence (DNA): TGTGCCAGCAGTTACTCCACGCCTAGGCCTGGGGAGCAGTACTTC. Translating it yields CASSYSTPRPGEQYF.

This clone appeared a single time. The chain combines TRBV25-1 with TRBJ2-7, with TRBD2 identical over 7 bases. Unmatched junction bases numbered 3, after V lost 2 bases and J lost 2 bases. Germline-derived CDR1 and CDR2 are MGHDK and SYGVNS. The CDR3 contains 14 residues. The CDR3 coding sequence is TGTGCCAGCAGTGAAGGGGGGGGGACCTACGAGCAGTACTTC. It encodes CASSEGGGTYEQYF.

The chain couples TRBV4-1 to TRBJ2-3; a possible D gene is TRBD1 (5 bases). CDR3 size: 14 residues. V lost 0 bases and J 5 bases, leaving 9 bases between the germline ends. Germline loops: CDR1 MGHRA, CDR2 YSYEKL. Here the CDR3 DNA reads TGCGCCAGCAGCCAAGATCAGGGTAGAGATACGCAGTATTTT. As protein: CASSQDQGRDTQYF.

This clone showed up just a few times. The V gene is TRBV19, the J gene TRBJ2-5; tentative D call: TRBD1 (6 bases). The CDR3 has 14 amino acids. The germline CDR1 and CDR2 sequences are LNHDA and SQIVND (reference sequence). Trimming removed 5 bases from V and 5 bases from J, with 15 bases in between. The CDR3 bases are TGTGCCAGTAGTCTACAGGGTCGAGAGGAGACCCAGTACTTC. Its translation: CASSLQGREETQYF. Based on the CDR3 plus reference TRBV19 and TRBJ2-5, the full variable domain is DGGITQSPKYLFRKEGQNVTLSCEQNLNHDAMYWYRQDPGQGLRLIYYSQIVNDFQKGDIAEGYSVSREKKESFPLTVTSAQKNPTAFYLCASSLQGREETQYFGPGTRLLVL.

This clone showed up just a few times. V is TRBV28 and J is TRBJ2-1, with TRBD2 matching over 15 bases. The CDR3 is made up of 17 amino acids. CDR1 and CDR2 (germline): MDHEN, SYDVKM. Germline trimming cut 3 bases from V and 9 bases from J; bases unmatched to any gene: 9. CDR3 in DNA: TGTGCCAGCAGTTTCCCCGGACTAGCGGGGGGGCCTGGTGAGCAGTTCTTC. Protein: CASSFPGLAGGPGEQFF.

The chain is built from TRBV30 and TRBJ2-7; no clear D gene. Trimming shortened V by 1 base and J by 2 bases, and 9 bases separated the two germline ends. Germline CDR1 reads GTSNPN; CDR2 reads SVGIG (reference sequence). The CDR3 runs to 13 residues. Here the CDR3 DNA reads TGTGCCTGGAGTGCCAACCGAGCCTACGAGCAGTACTTC. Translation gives CAWSANRAYEQYF.

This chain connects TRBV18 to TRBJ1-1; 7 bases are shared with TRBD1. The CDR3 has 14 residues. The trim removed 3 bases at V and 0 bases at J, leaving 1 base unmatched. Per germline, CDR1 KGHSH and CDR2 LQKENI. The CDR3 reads CASSPGQVNTEAFF. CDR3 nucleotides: TGTGCCAGCTCACCTGGACAGGTGAACACTGAAGCTTTCTTT.

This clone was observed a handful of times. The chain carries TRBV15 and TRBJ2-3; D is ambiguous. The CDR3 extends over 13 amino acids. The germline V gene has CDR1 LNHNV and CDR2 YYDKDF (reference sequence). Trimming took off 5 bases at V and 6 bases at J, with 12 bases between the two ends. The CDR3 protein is CATSGLHGDTQYF. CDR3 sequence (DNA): TGTGCCACCAGCGGCTTGCACGGGGATACGCAGTATTTT.

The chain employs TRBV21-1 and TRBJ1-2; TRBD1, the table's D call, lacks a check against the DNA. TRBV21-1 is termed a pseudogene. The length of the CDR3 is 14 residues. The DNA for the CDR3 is TGTGCCAGCATTATTCGACAGGGGCGGTGTGGCTACACCTTC. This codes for CASIIRQGRCGYTF.

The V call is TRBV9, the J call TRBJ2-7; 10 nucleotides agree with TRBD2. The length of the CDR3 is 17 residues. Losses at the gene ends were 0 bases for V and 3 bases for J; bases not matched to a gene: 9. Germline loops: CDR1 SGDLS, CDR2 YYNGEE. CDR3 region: CASSVGGSGGSRYEQYF. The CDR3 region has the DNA TGTGCCAGCAGCGTAGGCGGTAGCGGGGGGTCTCGCTACGAGCAGTACTTC. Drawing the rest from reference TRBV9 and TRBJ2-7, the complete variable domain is DSGVTQTPKHLITATGQRVTLRCSPRSGDLSVYWYQQSLDQGLQFLIQYYNGEERAKGNILERFSAQQFPDLHSELNLSSLELGDSALYFCASSVGGSGGSRYEQYFGPGTRLTVT.

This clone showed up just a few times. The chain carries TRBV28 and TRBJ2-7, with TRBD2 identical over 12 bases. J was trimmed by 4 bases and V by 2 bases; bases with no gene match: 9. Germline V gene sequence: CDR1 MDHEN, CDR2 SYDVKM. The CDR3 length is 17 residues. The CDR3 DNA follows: TGTGCCAGCAGTTTAAGTCTAGCGGGAGGGCCTCGGTACGAGCAGTACTTC. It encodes CASSLSLAGGPRYEQYF.

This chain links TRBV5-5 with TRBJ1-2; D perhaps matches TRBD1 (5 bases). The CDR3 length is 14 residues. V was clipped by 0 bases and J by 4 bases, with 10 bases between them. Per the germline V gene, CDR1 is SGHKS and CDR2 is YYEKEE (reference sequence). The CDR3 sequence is CASSLAGGVYGYTF. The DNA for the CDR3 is TGTGCCAGCAGCTTGGCGGGGGGAGTCTATGGCTACACCTTC.

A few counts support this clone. Written as DNA, the CDR3 is TGCGCCAGCAGCTTGGGGGCGGGGGGCCACGAGCAGTACTTC. Protein product: CASSLGAGGHEQYF. The V call is TRBV5-1, the J call TRBJ2-7; TRBD2 aligns across 8 bases. Trimming cost V 0 bases and J 5 bases; bases outside gene matches: 4. Germline V gene lookup returns CDR1 SGHRS and CDR2 YFSETQ. The CDR3 totals 14 residues. Based on the CDR3 plus reference TRBV5-1 and TRBJ2-7, the full variable domain is KAGVTQTPRYLIKTRGQQVTLSCSPISGHRSVSWYQQTPGQGLQFLFEYFSETQRNKGNFPGRFSGRQFSNSRSEMNVSTLELGDSALYLCASSLGAGGHEQYFGPGTRLTVT.

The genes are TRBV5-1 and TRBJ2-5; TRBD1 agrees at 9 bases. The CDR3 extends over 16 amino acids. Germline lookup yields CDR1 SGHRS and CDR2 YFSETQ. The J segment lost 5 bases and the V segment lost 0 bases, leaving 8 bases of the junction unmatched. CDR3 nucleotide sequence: TGCGCCAGCAGCTTGGGGCAGACAGGGGGTGCTGAGACCCAGTACTTC. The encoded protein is CASSLGQTGGAETQYF.

Written as DNA, the CDR3 is TGTGCCCGCGGGAGAGGACGGCGCTTTAGCACAGATACGCAGTATTTT. Amino acids: CARGRGRRFSTDTQYF. This chain connects TRBV21-1 to TRBJ2-3; TRBD2 reflects the table's D call only, with no check against the DNA. TRBV21-1 has pseudogene status. The CDR3 length is 16 residues.

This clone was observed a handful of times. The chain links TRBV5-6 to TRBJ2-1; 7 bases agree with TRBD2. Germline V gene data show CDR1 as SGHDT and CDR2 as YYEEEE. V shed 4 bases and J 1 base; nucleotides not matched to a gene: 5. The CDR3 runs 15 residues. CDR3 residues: CASSEGGRSYNEQFF. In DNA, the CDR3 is TGTGCCAGCAGCGAAGGCGGGAGATCCTACAATGAGCAGTTCTTC. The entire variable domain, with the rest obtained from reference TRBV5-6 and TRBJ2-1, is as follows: DAGVTQSPTHLIKTRGQQVTLRCSPKSGHDTVSWYQQALGQGPQFIFQYYEEEERQRGNFPDRFSGHQFPNYSSELNVNALLLGDSALYLCASSEGGRSYNEQFFGPGTRLTVL.

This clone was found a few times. This CDR3 reads CASSKEPGHRVYPYEQYF. CDR3 sequence (DNA): TGTGCCAGCAGCAAAGAACCGGGACACAGAGTTTACCCCTACGAGCAGTACTTC. The chain joins TRBV21-1 to TRBJ2-7; TRBD1 was called by the table and not checked on the DNA. TRBV21-1 is annotated as a pseudogene. This CDR3 is 18 amino acids long.

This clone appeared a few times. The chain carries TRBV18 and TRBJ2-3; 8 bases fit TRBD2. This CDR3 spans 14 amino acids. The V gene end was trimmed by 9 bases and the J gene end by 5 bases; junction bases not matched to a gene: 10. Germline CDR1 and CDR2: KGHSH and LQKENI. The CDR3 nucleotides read TGTGCCAGTGGGGTGACTAGCGCGCAAGATACGCAGTATTTT. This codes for CASGVTSAQDTQYF.

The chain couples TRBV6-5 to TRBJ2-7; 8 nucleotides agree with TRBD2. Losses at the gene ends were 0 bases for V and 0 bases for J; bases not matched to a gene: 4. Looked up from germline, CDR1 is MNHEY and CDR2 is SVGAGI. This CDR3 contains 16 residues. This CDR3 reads CASSYSGGAPSYEQYF. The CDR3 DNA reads TGTGCCAGCAGTTACTCCGGGGGGGCCCCCTCCTACGAGCAGTACTTC.